This T cell receptor (beta chain) emerged from a study of T cell changes during pregnancy in multiple sclerosis. The assay was immunoSEQ multiplex PCR, and TCRdb's table has in-frame clones only and misses some. The sample includes some 53,000 clones, roughly 92% of them seen just once. The source material was CD4+ T cells from peripheral blood mononuclear cells, sampled in the third trimester of pregnancy. The receptor was isolated from a female donor with multiple sclerosis, enrolled in a pregnancy study.

The CDR3 DNA follows: TGTGCCTGGACCACAGGCGATGGCTACACCTTC. Translating gives CAWTTGDGYTF. This sequence joins TRBV30 and TRBJ1-2; tentative D call: TRBD1 (5 bases). Trimming removed 4 bases from V and 6 bases from J, with 9 bases in between. CDR3 length: 11 amino acids. Germline loops: CDR1 GTSNPN, CDR2 SVGIG (reference sequence).